This T cell receptor beta chain was recovered during a study of cytomegalovirus exposure and HLA in healthy donors. Study in general: HLA-typed donors contributed some 77 million unique TCRs, which were held in an early data release. Overall study findings and caveats: The study assumed roughly uniform donor sequencing depth for presence/absence analyses. By HLA locus, TCR association rates varied in a later analysis, with DRB1 showing the most and HLA-C the fewest.

Primers included in the PCR were 60 Vbeta and 13 Jbeta primers. Here immunoSEQ multiplex PCR was the method, and the copy in TCRdb shows in-frame clones only, minus some. The data contain 140,000 to 150,000 clones, 75% to 80% of them singletons. This CDR3 is built from 16 residues. Trimming cost V 3 bases and J 2 bases, with 13 bases left between them. Germline-derived CDR1 and CDR2 are MDHEN and SYDVKM. In regard to this clone: Its target is not known.

The material sequenced was PBMCs. V usage is TRBV28 and J usage is TRBJ1-4; possible D gene TRBD1, 6 bases. The TCR sequence derives from a woman aged 18-29 years in good health and CMV-seropositive. The CDR3 is CASSFLTGKTNEKLFF. In nucleotides, the CDR3 is TGTGCCAGCAGTTTCCTTACAGGGAAGACTAATGAAAAACTGTTTTTT.